Each of the 6 T cell receptor beta chains below was sequenced from the same sample in a study of cytomegalovirus exposure and HLA in healthy donors. Sequencing used immunoSEQ multiplex PCR; TCRdb keeps in-frame clones, though not all of them. The data hold around 150,000 clones, with about 96% observed a single time. What was sequenced was PBMCs. These receptors were taken from a woman aged 18-29 years in good health and CMV-seronegative.

The chain is built from TRBV5-6 and TRBJ2-1, with TRBD1 matching 7 bases. Germline V lookup: CDR1 SGHDT, CDR2 YYEEEE. CDR3 length: 16 residues. Trimming removed 4 bases from V and 9 bases from J; junction bases left unmatched: 16. The DNA of the CDR3 is TGTGCCAGCAGCCCAGGACCAGGGGGTCTTGCGGGTGAGCAGTTCTTC. Residues: CASSPGPGGLAGEQFF.

The chain employs TRBV5-8 and TRBJ1-3; no firm D call. Trimming left V 0 bases short and J 4 bases short, with 11 bases between. Per germline, CDR1 SGHTS and CDR2 YDEGEE. The CDR3 is made up of 15 amino acids. Written as DNA, the CDR3 is TGTGCCAGCAGCTTGGCCGGGAAGGCAGGAAACACCATATATTTT. Residues: CASSLAGKAGNTIYF.

The chain is built from TRBV6-1 and TRBJ1-1, with D possibly being TRBD1 (5 bases). With 11 bases removed from V and 4 bases from J, the gap between germline ends came to 14 bases. Germline CDR1 MNHNS, CDR2 SASEGT. This CDR3 spans 12 amino acids. The chain's CDR3 is CASQARTTEAFF. CDR3 DNA sequence: TGTGCCTCACAGGCCCGAACCACTGAAGCTTTCTTT.

V usage is TRBV5-1 and J usage is TRBJ1-1; TRBD1 might be the D (6 bases). V dropped 4 bases and J dropped 5 bases, with 18 bases sitting between them. This CDR3 region has 15 residues. Germline V lookup: CDR1 SGHRS, CDR2 YFSETQ. Written as DNA, the CDR3 is TGCGCCAGCAGCCCCCGGGGGGCGGAGGAGACTGAAGCTTTCTTT. It specifies CASSPRGAEETEAFF.

The chain employs TRBV6-1 and TRBJ2-7; 13 bases align to TRBD2. Looked up from germline, CDR1 is MNHNS and CDR2 is SASEGT. Trimming at V came to 6 bases and at J to 2 bases, leaving 1 base not matched to a gene. CDR3 size: 14 residues. CDR3 region: CASSTSGGAYEQYF. Here the CDR3 DNA reads TGTGCCAGCAGCACTAGCGGGGGGGCCTACGAGCAGTACTTC.

This chain links TRBV6-5 with TRBJ2-3; TRBD2 aligns across 7 bases. V was pared by 5 bases and J by 0 bases, with 2 bases of the junction left unmatched. CDR1 is MNHEY, CDR2 SVGAGI, per germline. This CDR3 spans 14 amino acids. The DNA for the CDR3 is TGTGCCAGCAGTAGCGGGGTTAGCACAGATACGCAGTATTTT. Its translation: CASSSGVSTDTQYF.